The rows below give T cell receptor beta chains drawn from one sample of a study of shared clonotypes between healthy human individuals. Clones were sequenced by immunoSEQ multiplex PCR, and TCRdb holds only the in-frame ones, with some missing. The data show about 2.3 million clones, over 85% seen once. Specimen: naive CD4+ T cells from PBMCs. These receptors all come from a man aged 18 to 29 in good health. Some clones in this sample may be carry-over from other donors' samples. The CDR3 runs from the conserved cysteine through the conserved F or W. The D gene is left open where the match is weak. Not every row has a clone size; where given, it reads once, few, many or a size class.

size: NA; D: TRBD2; length: 15; V: TRBV7-3; J: TRBJ2-1; DNA: TGTGCCAGCAGCTTAACTAGCGGGGGCTGGAATGAGCAGTTCTTC; CDR3: CASSLTSGGWNEQFF
size: NA; D: TRBD2; length: 16; V: TRBV10-3; J: TRBJ2-2; DNA: TGTGCCATCAGTGAAAGACTAGCGGGGAACACCGGGGAGCTGTTTTTT; CDR3: CAISERLAGNTGELFF
size: NA; D: NA; length: 12; V: TRBV25-1; J: TRBJ2-5; DNA: TGTGCCAGCAGTGAAAAGGGGGGGACCCAGTACTTC; CDR3: CASSEKGGTQYF
size: NA; D: NA; length: 16; V: TRBV27; J: TRBJ2-2; DNA: TGTGCCAGCAGTTTTGAGGGGGGGCGCAACACCGGGGAGCTGTTTTTT; CDR3: CASSFEGGRNTGELFF
size: NA; D: NA; length: 15; V: TRBV10-2; J: TRBJ1-1; DNA: TGCGCCAGCAGTGATAGATGGCAGTTGAACACTGAAGCTTTCTTT; CDR3: CASSDRWQLNTEAFF
size: NA; D: NA; length: 14; V: TRBV5-1; J: TRBJ2-3; DNA: TGCGCCAGCAGCGCGACAGTTAGCACAGATACGCAGTATTTT; CDR3: CASSATVSTDTQYF
size: NA; D: NA; length: 10; V: TRBV20-1; J: TRBJ2-1; DNA: TGCAGTGCTTATCACAATGAGCAGTTCTTC; CDR3: CSAYHNEQFF
size: NA; D: NA; length: 15; V: TRBV7-3; J: TRBJ2-6; DNA: TGTGCCAGCAGCCCCCAGGGACCTGGGGCCAACGTCCTGACTTTC; CDR3: CASSPQGPGANVLTF
size: NA; D: NA; length: 16; V: TRBV7-2; J: TRBJ1-3; DNA: TGTGCCAGCAGCCCATCTGTCGCCGGTTATGGAAACACCATATATTTT; CDR3: CASSPSVAGYGNTIYF
size: NA; D: NA; length: 13; V: TRBV7-3; J: TRBJ2-1; DNA: TGTGCCAGCAGCTCCACTCGAGGGAATGAGCAGTTCTTC; CDR3: CASSSTRGNEQFF
size: NA; D: NA; length: 14; V: TRBV27; J: TRBJ1-1; DNA: TGTGCCAGCAGTAGGGGTCGCCCGAACACTGAAGCTTTCTTT; CDR3: CASSRGRPNTEAFF
size: NA; D: NA; length: 16; V: TRBV28; J: TRBJ1-3; DNA: TGTGCCAGCAGTTCGAACGGGGTACGCTCTGGAAACACCATATATTTT; CDR3: CASSSNGVRSGNTIYF
size: NA; D: NA; length: 14; V: TRBV2; J: TRBJ1-1; DNA: TGTGCCAGCAGTGAAGCAGCTGGGTTTGCTGAAGCTTTCTTT; CDR3: CASSEAAGFAEAFF
size: NA; D: NA; length: 13; V: TRBV5-1; J: TRBJ2-3; DNA: TGCGCCAGCAGGACCCTCGGGCTGGATACGCAGTATTTT; CDR3: CASRTLGLDTQYF
size: NA; D: NA; length: 13; V: TRBV6-5; J: TRBJ2-7; DNA: TGTGCCAGCAAGACAAGGAACTCCTACGAGCAGTACTTC; CDR3: CASKTRNSYEQYF
size: NA; D: NA; length: 14; V: TRBV7-2; J: TRBJ2-2; DNA: TGTGCCAGCAGCCTAAACAGGGTAGCCGGGGAGCTGTTTTTT; CDR3: CASSLNRVAGELFF
size: NA; D: NA; length: 13; V: TRBV7-2; J: TRBJ2-3; DNA: TGTGCCAGCAAGGATAGGGCGGAAGATACGCAGTATTTT; CDR3: CASKDRAEDTQYF
size: NA; D: TRBD1; length: 15; V: TRBV5-4; J: TRBJ1-3; DNA: TGTGCCAGCAGCATACAGGGGGTCTCTGGAAACACCATATATTTT; CDR3: CASSIQGVSGNTIYF
size: few; D: TRBD2; length: 15; V: TRBV7-2; J: TRBJ2-7; DNA: TGTGCCAGCAGTCGGACTAGCGGGGAAGCCTACGAGCAGTACTTC; CDR3: CASSRTSGEAYEQYF
size: few; D: NA; length: 15; V: TRBV7-9; J: TRBJ1-5; DNA: TGTGCCAGCAGAAGGGACACAGGTGGCAATCAGCCCCAGCATTTT; CDR3: CASRRDTGGNQPQHF
size: once; D: NA; length: 17; V: TRBV27; J: TRBJ2-2; DNA: TGTGCCAGCAGTCACCTCGGACAGCTCGCGAACACCGGGGAGCTGTTTTTT; CDR3: CASSHLGQLANTGELFF
size: NA; D: NA; length: 13; V: TRBV6-1; J: TRBJ2-2; DNA: TGTGCCAGCAGTGAAAGGCGCACCGGGGAGCTGTTTTTT; CDR3: CASSERRTGELFF
size: NA; D: TRBD1; length: 13; V: TRBV6-6; J: TRBJ2-7; DNA: TGTGCCAGCAGTGACAGGGGGATATACGAGCAGTACTTC; CDR3: CASSDRGIYEQYF
size: NA; D: NA; length: 12; V: TRBV7-9; J: TRBJ2-3; DNA: TGTGCCAGCAGCTCGGCGACGATGCCGCAGTATTTT; CDR3: CASSSATMPQYF
size: NA; D: TRBD1; length: 16; V: TRBV28; J: TRBJ1-5; DNA: TGTGCCAGCAGCCCCAGTGGCCAGGGGGGTAATCAGCCCCAGCATTTT; CDR3: CASSPSGQGGNQPQHF
size: NA; D: NA; length: 16; V: TRBV7-2; J: TRBJ1-3; DNA: TGTGCCAGCAGCTTGACTCAGGGAATCTCTGGAAACACCATATATTTT; CDR3: CASSLTQGISGNTIYF
size: NA; D: NA; length: 13; V: TRBV7-6; J: TRBJ2-7; DNA: TGTGCCAGCAGCCGCGGACGGACCTACGAGCAGTACTTC; CDR3: CASSRGRTYEQYF
size: NA; D: NA; length: 16; V: TRBV5-5; J: TRBJ2-5; DNA: TGTGCCAGCAGTCAACAGGGCCCCACGCTCCAAGAGACCCAGTACTTC; CDR3: CASSQQGPTLQETQYF
size: few; D: TRBD1; length: 14; V: TRBV5-1; J: TRBJ2-7; DNA: TGCGCCAGCAGCTGGGGGACAGGGGGCTTTGAGCAGTACTTC; CDR3: CASSWGTGGFEQYF
size: NA; D: NA; length: 19; V: TRBV4-2; J: TRBJ1-5; DNA: TGTGCCAACAGCCAAGATAACCCTCTGGGACTCGATAGCAATCAGCCCCAGCATTTT; CDR3: CANSQDNPLGLDSNQPQHF
size: NA; D: TRBD1; length: 13; V: TRBV11-3; J: TRBJ1-1; DNA: TGTGCCAGCAGCCCGGGAAACAGGGGTTCAGCTTTCTTT; CDR3: CASSPGNRGSAFF
size: once; D: NA; length: 11; V: TRBV5-1; J: TRBJ2-2; DNA: TGCGCCAGCAGATTGGCCGGGGAGCTGTTTTTT; CDR3: CASRLAGELFF
size: NA; D: TRBD1; length: 15; V: TRBV28; J: TRBJ2-5; DNA: TGTGCCAGCAGTCCAGACAGGGGGTACCAAGAGACCCAGTACTTC; CDR3: CASSPDRGYQETQYF
size: NA; D: TRBD1; length: 15; V: TRBV7-9; J: TRBJ2-7; DNA: TGTGCCAGCAGCCTAATGACAGGGGTCACCTACGAGCAGTACTTC; CDR3: CASSLMTGVTYEQYF
size: NA; D: NA; length: 16; V: TRBV10-3; J: TRBJ1-2; DNA: TGTGCCATCAGTGAGTCGCCGGGACGGTCGACCATTGGCTACACCTTC; CDR3: CAISESPGRSTIGYTF
size: NA; D: TRBD2; length: 14; V: TRBV2; J: TRBJ2-7; DNA: TGTGCCAGCAGGATGGTAGCGGGTTGGTACGAGCAGTACTTC; CDR3: CASRMVAGWYEQYF
size: once; D: TRBD2; length: 18; V: TRBV5-1; J: TRBJ2-7; DNA: TGCGCCAGCAGCCTCCGTGGCAGGGTAGCGGGAGTGTTCTACGAGCAGTACTTC; CDR3: CASSLRGRVAGVFYEQYF
size: NA; D: NA; length: 14; V: TRBV5-1; J: TRBJ2-5; DNA: TGCGCCAGCGGGGAGATGGGGGGTAAAGAGACCCAGTACTTC; CDR3: CASGEMGGKETQYF
size: NA; D: TRBD2; length: 15; V: TRBV5-5; J: TRBJ2-1; DNA: TGTGCCAGCAGCTTCACTAGCGGCTCCTACAATGAGCAGTTCTTC; CDR3: CASSFTSGSYNEQFF
size: NA; D: NA; length: 16; V: TRBV28; J: TRBJ1-5; DNA: TGTGCCAGCAGTCTTCTAGGGGTGGGGAGGAATCAGCCCCAGCATTTT; CDR3: CASSLLGVGRNQPQHF
size: NA; D: NA; length: 14; V: TRBV9; J: TRBJ1-1; DNA: TGTGCCAGCAGCGCCCGACACCTGAACACTGAAGCTTTCTTT; CDR3: CASSARHLNTEAFF
size: NA; D: NA; length: 13; V: TRBV29-1; J: TRBJ1-1; DNA: TGCAGCGCCGGGGACTTTCAGCCCCAGGAAGCTTTCTTT; CDR3: CSAGDFQPQEAFF
size: few; D: NA; length: 15; V: TRBV5-4; J: TRBJ1-4; DNA: TGTGCCAGCAGCTTGGGGGGGGCAACTAATGAAAAACTGTTTTTT; CDR3: CASSLGGATNEKLFF
size: NA; D: TRBD2; length: 15; V: TRBV10-3; J: TRBJ2-3; DNA: TGTGCCATCAGTGAGTCGAATAGCGGGGCAGATACGCAGTATTTT; CDR3: CAISESNSGADTQYF
size: NA; D: NA; length: 14; V: TRBV2; J: TRBJ1-5; DNA: TGTGCCAGCAGTGGGGGACACTTCAATCAGCCCCAGCATTTT; CDR3: CASSGGHFNQPQHF
size: NA; D: NA; length: 12; V: TRBV14; J: TRBJ2-1; DNA: TGTGCCAGCAGCCAAGAGGGAGGGGGGCAGTTCTTC; CDR3: CASSQEGGGQFF
size: once; D: NA; length: 16; V: TRBV21-1; J: TRBJ1-1; DNA: TGTGCCAGCAGCACGTCCGGGACGGACCCAAACACTGAAGCTTTCTTT; CDR3: CASSTSGTDPNTEAFF
size: NA; D: TRBD1; length: 14; V: TRBV25-1; J: TRBJ1-1; DNA: TGTGCCAGCAGCCCCCGACAGGGGGCTTCTGAAGCTTTCTTT; CDR3: CASSPRQGASEAFF
size: NA; D: NA; length: 14; V: TRBV7-3; J: TRBJ2-1; DNA: TGTGCCAGCAGCTTAACGTCTGCTTACAATGAGCAGTTCTTC; CDR3: CASSLTSAYNEQFF
size: NA; D: TRBD1; length: 14; V: TRBV5-1; J: TRBJ1-2; DNA: TGCGCCAGCAGCTTGGGGACAGGACTAAGAGGCTACACCTTC; CDR3: CASSLGTGLRGYTF
size: NA; D: NA; length: 14; V: TRBV6-6; J: TRBJ2-7; DNA: TGTGCCAGCAAACAGGGTCGGGGGATTTACGAGCAGTACTTC; CDR3: CASKQGRGIYEQYF
size: NA; D: NA; length: 13; V: TRBV7-2; J: TRBJ1-5; DNA: TGTGCCAGCAGCTCCCAAGTCGATCAGCCCCAGCATTTT; CDR3: CASSSQVDQPQHF
size: NA; D: NA; length: 17; V: TRBV28; J: TRBJ2-1; DNA: TGTGCCAGCAGTTTACCCGGACTCAATCCGGGAGCCCGTGTCACCTTCTTC; CDR3: CASSLPGLNPGARVTFF
size: NA; D: TRBD1; length: 16; V: TRBV5-5; J: TRBJ1-5; DNA: TGTGCCAGCAGCTTGGTTGGGACAGGTAACAATCAGCCCCAGCATTTT; CDR3: CASSLVGTGNNQPQHF
size: NA; D: NA; length: 19; V: TRBV4-1; J: TRBJ2-7; DNA: TGCGCCAGCAGCCAAGATAGTGTGGGCCTCAGGACGGCACATTACGAGCAGTACTTC; CDR3: CASSQDSVGLRTAHYEQYF